A selection of T cell receptor beta chains follows, all from one sample in a study of OX40 agonist ivuxolimab in advanced cancers. TCRdb's copy holds only in-frame clones and misses some; the assay was immunoSEQ multiplex PCR. There are about 79,000 clones in the sample; under 90% occur only once, and 0.45% to 0.6% lies in the top ten. Sequenced material: CD4+ or CD8+ T cells sorted from blood, taken in a trial of the OX40 agonist ivuxolimab. All receptors derive from an adult with an advanced solid tumor such as melanoma, head and neck, liver or kidney cancer. The CDR3 runs from the conserved cysteine through the conserved F or W. A D gene is named only where the DNA matches it firmly. Size is omitted from some rows. Given values are once, few, many or a class for expanded clones.

D gene	V gene	clone size	J gene	CDR3 protein	CDR3 DNA
.	TRBV5-4	.	TRBJ1-3	CASSLAGRISGNTIYF	TGTGCCAGCAGCTTGGCTGGCCGTATCTCTGGAAACACCATATATTTT
TRBD1	TRBV5-6	.	TRBJ2-7	CASSLPGTAAYEQYF	TGTGCCAGCAGCTTGCCGGGGACAGCCGCCTACGAGCAGTACTTC
TRBD2	TRBV9	.	TRBJ2-7	CASSPGGVLSYEQYF	TGTGCCAGCAGCCCGGGAGGCGTTCTCTCCTACGAGCAGTACTTC
.	TRBV19	.	TRBJ1-1	CASRRATMNTEAFF	TGTGCCAGTAGAAGGGCGACCATGAACACTGAAGCTTTCTTT
.	TRBV4-3	.	TRBJ2-7	CASSQDLIGINYEQYF	TGCGCCAGCAGCCAAGATCTTATCGGGATAAACTACGAGCAGTACTTC
.	TRBV5-1	.	TRBJ2-2	CASKETDELFF	TGCGCCAGCAAGGAGACAGACGAGCTGTTTTTT
.	TRBV5-4	.	TRBJ1-4	CASTSEGGRNEKLFF	TGTGCCAGCACCTCGGAGGGGGGGCGAAATGAAAAACTGTTTTTT
.	TRBV27	.	TRBJ2-3	CASSQSPASTDTQYF	TGTGCCAGCAGCCAAAGCCCTGCTAGCACAGATACGCAGTATTTT
.	TRBV7-7	once	TRBJ2-1	CASSLVFGRWGYNEQFF	TGTGCTAGCAGCTTAGTGTTTGGACGGTGGGGTTACAATGAGCAGTTCTTC
.	TRBV2	.	TRBJ2-4	CASRVPRSPVAKNIQYF	TGTGCCAGCAGAGTCCCACGAAGTCCCGTAGCCAAAAACATTCAGTACTTC
TRBD1	TRBV28	.	TRBJ2-7	CATARTGGGYEQYF	TGTGCCACCGCCCGGACAGGGGGCGGCTACGAGCAGTACTTC
TRBD2	TRBV2	few	TRBJ2-5	CASTSGGRETQYF	TGTGCCAGCACTAGCGGGGGAAGAGAGACCCAGTACTTC
.	TRBV7-9	.	TRBJ1-1	CASSRGTGNTEAFF	TGTGCCAGCAGCCGAGGCACAGGGAACACTGAAGCTTTCTTT
.	TRBV7-3	.	TRBJ2-1	CASSPTAAGNFNEQFF	TGTGCCAGCAGCCCTACTGCTGCGGGGAACTTCAATGAGCAGTTCTTC
.	TRBV14	.	TRBJ2-3	CASSQGGWPRLSTDTQYF	TGTGCCAGCAGCCAAGGGGGTTGGCCGAGACTGTCCACAGATACGCAGTATTTT
TRBD1	TRBV14	.	TRBJ2-7	CASSPWGQGIYEQYF	TGTGCCAGCAGCCCCTGGGGACAGGGTATTTACGAGCAGTACTTC
TRBD1	TRBV19	once	TRBJ1-4	CASSMRQGGQKLFF	TGTGCCAGTAGTATGCGACAGGGGGGACAAAAACTGTTTTTT
TRBD2	TRBV10-3	once	TRBJ2-5	CAISESKASGETQYF	TGTGCCATCAGTGAGTCGAAGGCTAGCGGGGAGACCCAGTACTTC
.	TRBV4-2	.	TRBJ1-3	CASSQDSLTGLLGANTIYF	TGTGCCAGCAGCCAAGATTCCTTGACAGGTCTCTTAGGGGCGAACACCATATATTTT
.	TRBV7-2	.	TRBJ1-3	CASSLWTATGNTIYF	TGTGCCAGCAGCTTATGGACGGCGACTGGAAACACCATATATTTT
.	TRBV25-1	.	TRBJ1-1	CASSEFGQLEAFF	TGTGCCAGCAGTGAATTCGGACAGCTTGAAGCTTTCTTT
.	TRBV27	.	TRBJ1-6	CASSLSLGPPSSPLHF	TGTGCCAGCAGTTTATCCTTAGGACCCCCAAGTTCACCCCTCCACTTT
TRBD1	TRBV5-4	few	TRBJ2-5	CASSRRQGNETQYF	TGTGCCAGCAGTAGGAGACAGGGGAACGAGACCCAGTACTTC
TRBD2	TRBV4-1	once	TRBJ2-5	CASSPVTLAGGETQYF	TGCGCCAGCAGCCCGGTAACCCTAGCGGGGGGGGAGACCCAGTACTTC
.	TRBV6-5	.	TRBJ1-4	CASSSGATNEKLFF	TGTGCCAGCAGTTCAGGGGCAACTAATGAAAAACTGTTTTTT
.	TRBV11-3	.	TRBJ1-2	CASSPTPVLPGRNYGYTF	TGTGCCAGCAGCCCGACCCCAGTTCTGCCAGGGCGTAACTATGGCTACACCTTC